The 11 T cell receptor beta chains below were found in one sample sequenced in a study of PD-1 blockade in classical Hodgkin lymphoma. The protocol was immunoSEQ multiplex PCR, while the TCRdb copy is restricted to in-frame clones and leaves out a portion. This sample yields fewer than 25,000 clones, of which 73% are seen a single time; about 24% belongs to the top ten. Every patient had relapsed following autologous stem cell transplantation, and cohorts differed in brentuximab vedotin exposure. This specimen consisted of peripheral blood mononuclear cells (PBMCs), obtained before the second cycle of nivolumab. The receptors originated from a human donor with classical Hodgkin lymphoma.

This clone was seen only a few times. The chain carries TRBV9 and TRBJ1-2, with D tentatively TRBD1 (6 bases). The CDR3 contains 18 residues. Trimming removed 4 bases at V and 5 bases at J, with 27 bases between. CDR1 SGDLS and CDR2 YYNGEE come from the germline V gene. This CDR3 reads CASSPREGGTPLGYGYTF. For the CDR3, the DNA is TGTGCCAGCAGCCCCCGGGAGGGGGGGACACCCCTTGGGTATGGCTACACCTTC.

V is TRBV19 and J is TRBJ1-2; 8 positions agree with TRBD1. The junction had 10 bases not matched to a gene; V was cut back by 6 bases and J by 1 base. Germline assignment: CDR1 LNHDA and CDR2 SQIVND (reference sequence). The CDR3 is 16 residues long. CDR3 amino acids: CASSLTGVNYNYGYTF. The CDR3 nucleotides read TGTGCCAGTAGCTTGACAGGGGTGAACTATAACTATGGCTACACCTTC.

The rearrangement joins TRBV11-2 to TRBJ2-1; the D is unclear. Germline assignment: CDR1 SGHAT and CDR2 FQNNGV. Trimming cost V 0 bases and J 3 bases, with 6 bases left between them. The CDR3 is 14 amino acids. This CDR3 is CASSLDPFYNEQFF. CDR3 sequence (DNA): TGTGCCAGCAGCTTAGACCCTTTCTACAATGAGCAGTTCTTC.

In DNA, the CDR3 is TGCGCCAGCAGCCAAGATGGCGGACAGGGCGCCGGGGAGCTGTTTTTT. Residues: CASSQDGGQGAGELFF. The chain links TRBV4-1 to TRBJ2-2; 8 nucleotides align to TRBD1. This CDR3 is built from 16 residues. Germline-derived CDR1 and CDR2 are MGHRA and YSYEKL. V was pared by 0 bases and J by 6 bases, with 6 bases of the junction left unmatched.

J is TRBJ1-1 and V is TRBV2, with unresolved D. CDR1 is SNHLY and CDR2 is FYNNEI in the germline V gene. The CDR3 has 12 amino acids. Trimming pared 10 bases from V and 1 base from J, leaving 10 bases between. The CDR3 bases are TGTGCCAACAATTCAGAGAACACTGAAGCTTTCTTT. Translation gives CANNSENTEAFF.

CDR3 sequence (DNA): TGTGCCAGTAGGACCGTGGGGGTTCAGCCCCAGCATTTT. Its translation is CASRTVGVQPQHF. The rearrangement links TRBV19 to TRBJ1-5; a weak D match, TRBD1 (5 bases). This CDR3 has 13 residues. Germline lookup yields CDR1 LNHDA and CDR2 SQIVND (reference sequence). V gave up 6 bases and J gave up 6 bases, with 12 bases separating them.

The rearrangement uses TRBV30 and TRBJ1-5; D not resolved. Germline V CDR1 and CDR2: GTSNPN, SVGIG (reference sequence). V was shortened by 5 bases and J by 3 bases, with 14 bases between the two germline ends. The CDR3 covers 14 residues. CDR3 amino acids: CAWWGGLPNQPQHF. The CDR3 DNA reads TGTGCCTGGTGGGGAGGGCTCCCCAATCAGCCCCAGCATTTT. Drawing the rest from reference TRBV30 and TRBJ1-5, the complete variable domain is SQTIHQWPATLVQPVGSPLSLECTVEGTSNPNLYWYRQAAGRGLQLLFYSVGIGQISSEVPQNLSASRPQDRQFILSSKKLLLSDSGFYLCAWWGGLPNQPQHFGDGTRLSIL.

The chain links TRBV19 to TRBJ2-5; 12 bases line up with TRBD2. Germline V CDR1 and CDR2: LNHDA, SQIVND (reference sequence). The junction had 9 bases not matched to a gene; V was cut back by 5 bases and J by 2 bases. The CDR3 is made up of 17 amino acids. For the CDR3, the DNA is TGTGCCAGTAGTTCGTGGACTAGCGGGAACGGTCAAGAGACCCAGTACTTC. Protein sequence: CASSSWTSGNGQETQYF.

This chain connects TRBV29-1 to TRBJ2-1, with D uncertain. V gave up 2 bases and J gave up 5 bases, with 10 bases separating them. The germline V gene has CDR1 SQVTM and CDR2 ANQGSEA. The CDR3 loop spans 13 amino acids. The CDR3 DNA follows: TGCAGCGTTGAACGTCTAAGAAACAATGAGCAGTTCTTC. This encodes CSVERLRNNEQFF.

The CDR3 here is CASFSGTWGSPLHF. CDR3 DNA: TGTGCCAGCTTCTCCGGGACTTGGGGATCACCCCTCCACTTT. V usage is TRBV6-1 and J usage is TRBJ1-6; weak D call: TRBD1 (5 bases). The germline V gene encodes CDR1 MNHNS and CDR2 SASEGT. The CDR3 totals 14 residues. The V gene lost 8 bases and the J gene lost 10 bases, with 18 bases spanning the gap.

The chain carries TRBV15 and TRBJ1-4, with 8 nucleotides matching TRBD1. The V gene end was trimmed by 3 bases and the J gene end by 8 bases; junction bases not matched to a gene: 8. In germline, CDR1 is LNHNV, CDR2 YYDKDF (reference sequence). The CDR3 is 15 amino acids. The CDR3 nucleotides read TGTGCCACCAGCAGCGCCGGGACAGGCGGCGAAAAACTGTTTTTT. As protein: CATSSAGTGGEKLFF. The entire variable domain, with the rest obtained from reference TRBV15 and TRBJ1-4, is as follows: DAMVIQNPRYQVTQFGKPVTLSCSQTLNHNVMYWYQQKSSQAPKLLFHYYDKDFNNEADTPDNFQSRRPNTSFCFLDIRSPGLGDTAMYLCATSSAGTGGEKLFFGSGTQLSVL.